The source of this T cell receptor (beta chain) is a study of blood T cell repertoires in COVID-19. Study background: There were acute and convalescent COVID-19 samples, and they came from the United States, Italy and Spain. T cells, B-cell-depleted T cells, or PBMCs supplied cDNA or gDNA.

This clone occurred once. Per the study methods: Reference gene primer amplification gave nucleated cell count estimates. Assay: immunoSEQ multiplex PCR; the TCRdb copy retains only in-frame clones and omits some. The V and J calls and clone size are taken from that table; D and trimming were inferred from the DNA. The sample records under 110,000 clones, about 90% being singletons. Sequencing was done on a sample of peripheral blood. This receptor was taken from a man aged 50 to 59 with acute or convalescent COVID-19.

In DNA form, the CDR3 reads TGTGCCAGCAGCTTAGCGCGGGGCGCCAGGGAAGCTTTCTTT. Protein product: CASSLARGAREAFF. The chain is built from TRBV7-2 and TRBJ1-1; maybe TRBD1 (5 bases). Germline loops: CDR1 SGHTA, CDR2 FQGNSA. The CDR3 runs 14 residues. With 0 bases removed from V and 8 bases from J, the gap between germline ends came to 13 bases.